The rows below give T cell receptor beta chains drawn from one sample of a study of shared clonotypes between healthy human individuals. The protocol was immunoSEQ multiplex PCR, while the TCRdb copy is restricted to in-frame clones and leaves out a portion. The sample includes some 2,500,000 clones, 80% to 95% seen only once; the top ten take about 0.39%. The sequenced material came from naive CD4+ T cells from PBMCs. The receptors were gathered from a man younger than 30 in good health. Some clones in this sample may be carry-over from other donors' samples. CDR3s include the opening cysteine and the closing phenylalanine or tryptophan. The order of the fields is clone size, J gene, D gene, V gene, CDR3 protein, CDR3 DNA. The D gene is left open where the match is weak. The size of a clone is reported for some rows only, either as once, few or many, or as a class for expanded clones.

NA | TRBJ1-1 | NA | TRBV6-1 | CASSEYSHGEGTEAFF | TGTGCCAGCAGTGAATATTCGCACGGTGAGGGCACTGAAGCTTTCTTT
NA | TRBJ1-4 | NA | TRBV7-2 | CASSVRGTTNEKLFF | TGTGCCAGCAGCGTCCGGGGAACAACTAATGAAAAACTGTTTTTT
NA | TRBJ1-2 | NA | TRBV7-9 | CASSYKGQDYGYTF | TGTGCCAGCAGCTATAAGGGACAAGACTATGGCTACACCTTC
NA | TRBJ2-7 | TRBD2 | TRBV29-1 | CSVGVLGGLAGYEQYF | TGCAGCGTTGGGGTTTTGGGGGGACTAGCGGGCTACGAGCAGTACTTC
NA | TRBJ2-7 | NA | TRBV2 | CASSRVGLIGDEQYF | TGTGCCAGCAGTCGTGTCGGGTTAATCGGCGACGAGCAGTACTTC
NA | TRBJ2-2 | NA | TRBV19 | CASTLTGVRELFF | TGTGCCAGTACCCTAACGGGGGTCAGGGAGCTGTTTTTT
NA | TRBJ2-7 | TRBD2 | TRBV28 | CVAGPSGRDEQYF | TGTGTCGCAGGCCCTAGCGGGAGGGACGAGCAGTACTTC
NA | TRBJ2-2 | TRBD2 | TRBV28 | CASSRGGKARTGELFF | TGTGCCAGCAGCCGCGGGGGAAAGGCCCGCACCGGGGAGCTGTTTTTT
NA | TRBJ2-3 | TRBD2 | TRBV18 | CASSPPFFDLAGDTDTQYF | TGTGCCAGCTCACCACCTTTTTTCGACTTAGCGGGCGACACAGATACGCAGTATTTT
NA | TRBJ2-5 | TRBD1 | TRBV4-1 | CASSQVTSRGHETQYF | TGCGCCAGCAGCCAAGTAACCTCCAGGGGGCACGAGACCCAGTACTTC
NA | TRBJ1-2 | NA | TRBV6-1 | CTTKPDSYGYTF | TGCACCACGAAACCCGACAGTTATGGCTACACCTTC
NA | TRBJ2-6 | NA | TRBV5-8 | CASSFGNSGANVLTF | TGTGCCAGCAGCTTTGGCAACTCTGGGGCCAACGTCCTGACTTTC
NA | TRBJ2-2 | TRBD2 | TRBV28 | CASSLGLAGTGELFF | TGTGCCAGCAGTTTAGGACTAGCGGGAACCGGGGAGCTGTTTTTT
NA | TRBJ1-5 | NA | TRBV6-5 | CASSSLSGGNQPQHF | TGTGCCAGCAGTTCACTCTCCGGGGGCAATCAGCCCCAGCATTTT
NA | TRBJ1-4 | NA | TRBV5-1 | CASSEQGNPSEKLFF | TGCGCCAGCAGCGAACAGGGTAACCCATCCGAAAAACTGTTTTTT
NA | TRBJ2-1 | NA | TRBV28 | CASSLTSGRYNEQFF | TGTGCCAGCAGTTTAACGAGCGGGCGCTACAATGAGCAGTTCTTC
once | TRBJ2-3 | NA | TRBV7-8 | CASSFLLADTQYF | TGTGCCAGCAGCTTTCTGTTGGCAGATACGCAGTATTTT
NA | TRBJ2-7 | NA | TRBV18 | CASSAGLKYEQYF | TGTGCCAGCTCAGCGGGACTTAAGTACGAGCAGTACTTC
NA | TRBJ2-2 | NA | TRBV5-6 | CASSLVGEKGGTGELFF | TGTGCCAGCAGCTTGGTTGGGGAGAAAGGGGGCACCGGGGAGCTGTTTTTT
once | TRBJ1-5 | TRBD1 | TRBV5-8 | CASSRFTTGVDQPQHF | TGTGCCAGCAGCCGGTTTACGACAGGGGTGGATCAGCCCCAGCATTTT
NA | TRBJ2-7 | TRBD2 | TRBV29-1 | CSVPPESGSYEQYF | TGCAGCGTTCCACCCGAAAGCGGGAGCTACGAGCAGTACTTC
NA | TRBJ1-2 | TRBD1 | TRBV29-1 | CSVTRDSYSNYGYTF | TGCAGCGTTACACGGGACAGCTATTCTAACTATGGCTACACCTTC
once | TRBJ1-5 | NA | TRBV28 | CASSLFQDTNQPQHF | TGTGCCAGCAGTTTGTTCCAGGATACGAATCAGCCCCAGCATTTT
few | TRBJ1-2 | TRBD1 | TRBV5-5 | CASSLRWDRGLGYTF | TGTGCCAGCAGCTTACGGTGGGACAGGGGTCTTGGCTACACCTTC
NA | TRBJ1-1 | NA | TRBV7-9 | CASSFQGGGEAFF | TGTGCCAGCAGCTTCCAGGGTGGCGGTGAAGCTTTCTTT
NA | TRBJ1-2 | TRBD1 | TRBV6-6 | CASVNRGRRGYTF | TGTGCCAGCGTAAACAGGGGGCGAAGGGGCTACACCTTC
NA | TRBJ2-1 | TRBD2 | TRBV27 | CASSPPGLAGFVEQFF | TGTGCCAGCAGTCCCCCGGGACTAGCGGGGTTTGTGGAGCAGTTCTTC
NA | TRBJ2-7 | NA | TRBV6-5 | CASSYSSGTGVYEQYF | TGTGCCAGCAGTTACTCGAGTGGGACTGGAGTCTACGAGCAGTACTTC
NA | TRBJ2-3 | TRBD2 | TRBV11-2 | CASSLVPSGRTDTQYF | TGTGCCAGCAGCTTAGTCCCTAGCGGGAGAACAGATACGCAGTATTTT
NA | TRBJ1-2 | NA | TRBV28 | CASSLQSLPEYGYTF | TGTGCCAGCAGTTTACAGAGCCTCCCGGAGTATGGCTACACCTTC
NA | TRBJ1-2 | TRBD1 | TRBV19 | CASRAGSQGAFGYTF | TGTGCCAGTAGAGCGGGGAGCCAGGGGGCATTTGGCTACACCTTC
NA | TRBJ2-3 | TRBD2 | TRBV7-9 | CASSQGLSSTDTQYF | TGTGCCAGCAGCCAGGGACTATCTAGCACAGATACGCAGTATTTT
NA | TRBJ2-7 | TRBD2 | TRBV7-8 | CASSLEGTSAPYEQYF | TGTGCCAGCAGCTTAGAAGGTACTAGCGCGCCCTACGAGCAGTACTTC
once | TRBJ1-2 | NA | TRBV11-2 | CASSAGPSGGYTF | TGTGCCAGCAGCGCCGGCCCCTCCGGGGGCTACACCTTC
NA | TRBJ2-3 | NA | TRBV28 | CASSWTDTQYF | TGTGCCAGCAGTTGGACAGATACGCAGTATTTT
NA | TRBJ2-7 | TRBD2 | TRBV6-6 | CASSSWGLAGYEQYF | TGTGCCAGCAGTTCCTGGGGACTAGCGGGTTACGAGCAGTACTTC
NA | TRBJ1-2 | TRBD1 | TRBV30 | CAWRRGGQGGGYGYTF | TGTGCCTGGAGACGTGGCGGACAGGGAGGGGGCTATGGCTACACCTTC
NA | TRBJ1-1 | NA | TRBV18 | CASSPPQTAMNTEAFF | TGTGCCAGCTCACCACCTCAGACGGCTATGAACACTGAAGCTTTCTTT
NA | TRBJ1-4 | NA | TRBV6-5 | CASSQIGEKLFF | TGTGCCAGCAGCCAAATTGGAGAAAAACTGTTTTTT
NA | TRBJ2-7 | NA | TRBV5-1 | CASSPRLVSPPSSYEQYF | TGCGCCAGCAGTCCTAGGTTGGTATCCCCTCCCAGCTCCTACGAGCAGTACTTC
NA | TRBJ2-5 | TRBD2 | TRBV7-3 | CASSPRRTSVETQYF | TGTGCCAGCAGCCCCAGAAGGACTAGCGTAGAGACCCAGTACTTC
NA | TRBJ2-1 | TRBD2 | TRBV10-3 | CAISVQTSGGTYNEQFF | TGTGCCATCAGTGTCCAGACTAGCGGAGGTACCTACAATGAGCAGTTCTTC
NA | TRBJ2-7 | TRBD2 | TRBV18 | CASSPGTSGAFDEQYF | TGTGCCAGCTCACCGGGGACTAGCGGGGCGTTTGACGAGCAGTACTTC
NA | TRBJ2-1 | TRBD2 | TRBV4-2 | CATTGLARNNEQFF | TGTGCCACTACGGGACTAGCTAGAAACAATGAGCAGTTCTTC
NA | TRBJ2-7 | NA | TRBV11-3 | CASSLDGDEQYF | TGTGCCAGCAGCCTCGACGGGGACGAGCAGTACTTC
NA | TRBJ2-1 | NA | TRBV5-4 | CASIPVGGLSGEQFF | TGTGCCAGCATCCCAGTTGGGGGGCTATCCGGTGAGCAGTTCTTC
NA | TRBJ1-2 | TRBD1 | TRBV20-1 | CRADRGPGYTF | TGCAGGGCGGACAGGGGCCCTGGCTACACCTTC
NA | TRBJ1-2 | NA | TRBV9 | CASSVRDTPAGGYTF | TGTGCCAGCAGCGTCCGGGACACCCCTGCGGGTGGCTACACCTTC
NA | TRBJ2-1 | NA | TRBV6-1 | CASGQSRSSYNEQFF | TGTGCCAGCGGACAGTCTCGGTCCTCCTACAATGAGCAGTTCTTC
NA | TRBJ1-6 | TRBD1 | TRBV28 | CASSPGQGHVPPLHF | TGTGCCAGCAGTCCCGGACAGGGTCATGTTCCACCCCTCCACTTT
NA | TRBJ2-2 | TRBD2 | TRBV28 | CASSLASGYTGELFF | TGTGCCAGCAGTTTGGCTAGCGGGTACACCGGGGAGCTGTTTTTT
once | TRBJ2-4 | NA | TRBV14 | CASSQVGSKNIQYF | TGTGCCAGCAGCCAAGTTGGCTCCAAAAACATTCAGTACTTC
NA | TRBJ2-7 | TRBD2 | TRBV27 | CASRPLAGGPFREQYF | TGTGCCAGCAGGCCACTAGCGGGAGGGCCGTTCCGCGAGCAGTACTTC
NA | TRBJ1-1 | TRBD1 | TRBV29-1 | CSVGDRATEAFF | TGCAGCGTTGGGGACAGGGCGACTGAAGCTTTCTTT
NA | TRBJ2-7 | TRBD2 | TRBV28 | CASTPGTSGRYEQYF | TGTGCCAGCACGCCCGGGACTAGCGGGAGATACGAGCAGTACTTC